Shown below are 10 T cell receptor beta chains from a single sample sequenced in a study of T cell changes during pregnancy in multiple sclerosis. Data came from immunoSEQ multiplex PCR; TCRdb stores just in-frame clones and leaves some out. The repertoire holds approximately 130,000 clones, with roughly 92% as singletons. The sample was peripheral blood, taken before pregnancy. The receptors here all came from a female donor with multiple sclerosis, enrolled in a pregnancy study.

CDR3 in amino acids: CASSPEGIGYGYTF. The DNA of the CDR3 is TGTGCCAGCTCACCAGAGGGAATTGGGTATGGCTACACCTTC. The V gene is TRBV18, the J gene TRBJ1-2; no firm D call. V was pared by 2 bases and J by 5 bases, with 12 bases between. Germline loops: CDR1 KGHSH, CDR2 LQKENI. The length of the CDR3 is 14 residues.

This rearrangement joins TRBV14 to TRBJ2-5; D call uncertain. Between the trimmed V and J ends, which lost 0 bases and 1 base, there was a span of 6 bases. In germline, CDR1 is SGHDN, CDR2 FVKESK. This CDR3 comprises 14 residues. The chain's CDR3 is CASSQEGFQETQYF. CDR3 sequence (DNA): TGTGCCAGCAGCCAAGAGGGCTTCCAAGAGACCCAGTACTTC.

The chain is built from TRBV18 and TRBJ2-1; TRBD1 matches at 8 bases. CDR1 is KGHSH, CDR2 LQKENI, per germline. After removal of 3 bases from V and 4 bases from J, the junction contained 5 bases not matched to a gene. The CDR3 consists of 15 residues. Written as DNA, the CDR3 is TGTGCCAGCTCACCTTCCAGGGGGCAATACAATGAGCAGTTCTTC. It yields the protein CASSPSRGQYNEQFF.

CDR3 coding DNA: TGTGCCAGCAGCTTATTAGCAGACTTCTATGGCTACACCTTC. Amino acids: CASSLLADFYGYTF. V gene TRBV7-9 combines with J gene TRBJ1-2; D gene ambiguous. CDR3 size: 14 residues. Germline V lookup: CDR1 SEHNR, CDR2 FQNEAQ (reference sequence). Trimming stripped 2 bases from V and 4 bases from J, with 11 bases between.

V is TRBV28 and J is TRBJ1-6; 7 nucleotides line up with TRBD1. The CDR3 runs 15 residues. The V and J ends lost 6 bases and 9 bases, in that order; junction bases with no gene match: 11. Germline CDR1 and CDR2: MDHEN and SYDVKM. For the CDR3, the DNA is TGTGCCAGCAGCCTAAGGGGGCTAGGGAGTTCACCCCTCCACTTT. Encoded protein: CASSLRGLGSSPLHF.

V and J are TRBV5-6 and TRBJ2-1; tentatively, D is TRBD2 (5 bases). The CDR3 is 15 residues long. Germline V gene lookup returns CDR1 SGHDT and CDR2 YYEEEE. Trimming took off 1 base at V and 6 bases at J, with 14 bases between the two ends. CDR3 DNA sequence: TGTGCCAGCAGCTTGCATGACGGGGTGGCCAATGAGCAGTTCTTC. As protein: CASSLHDGVANEQFF.

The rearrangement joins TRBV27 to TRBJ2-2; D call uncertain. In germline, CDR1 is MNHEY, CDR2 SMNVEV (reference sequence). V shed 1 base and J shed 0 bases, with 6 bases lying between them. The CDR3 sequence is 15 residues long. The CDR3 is CASSLLQANTGELFF. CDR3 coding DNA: TGTGCCAGCAGTTTATTGCAGGCGAACACCGGGGAGCTGTTTTTT.

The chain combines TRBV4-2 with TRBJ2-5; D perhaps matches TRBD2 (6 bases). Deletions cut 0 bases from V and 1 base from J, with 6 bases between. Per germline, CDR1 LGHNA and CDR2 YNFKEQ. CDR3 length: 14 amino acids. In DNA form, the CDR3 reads TGTGCCAGCAGCCAAGAGCGGGGCCAAGAGACCCAGTACTTC. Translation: CASSQERGQETQYF.

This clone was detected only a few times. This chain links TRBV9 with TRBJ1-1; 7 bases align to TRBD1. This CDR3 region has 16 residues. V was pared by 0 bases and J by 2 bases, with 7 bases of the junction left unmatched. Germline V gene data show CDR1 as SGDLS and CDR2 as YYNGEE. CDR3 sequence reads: CASSVDPDRANTEAFF. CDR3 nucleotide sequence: TGTGCCAGCAGCGTAGACCCAGACAGGGCCAACACTGAAGCTTTCTTT.

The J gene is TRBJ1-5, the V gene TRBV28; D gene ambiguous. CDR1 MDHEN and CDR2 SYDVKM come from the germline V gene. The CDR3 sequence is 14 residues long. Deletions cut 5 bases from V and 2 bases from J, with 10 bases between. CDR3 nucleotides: TGTGCCAGCAGTGCCGTAAGCCGCAATCAGCCCCAGCATTTT. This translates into CASSAVSRNQPQHF.